These 8 T cell receptor beta chains came from one sample sequenced in a study of Ad26.COV2.S vaccination and SARS-CoV-2 variants. Method: immunoSEQ multiplex PCR; TCRdb's copy keeps in-frame clones and lacks some. The sample lists about 400,000 clones, around 82% seen once, with roughly 7.4% in the top ten. Treatment in this sample: 15 to 20 received Ad26.COV2.S at low or high dose, single or two shots; a few received placebo; per-sample allocation not given. The investigators took samples on day 63 after the first vaccine or placebo injection. The sequences come from peripheral blood, collected in a trial of Ad26.COV2.S vaccine versus placebo. Receptor source: a person between 18 and 60 years old who received the Ad26.COV2.S COVID-19 vaccine or a placebo.

This clone was observed a handful of times. The chain employs TRBV18 and TRBJ2-7, with 7 bases fitting TRBD2. The length of the CDR3 is 14 residues. The V and J ends lost 4 bases and 3 bases, in that order; junction bases with no gene match: 6. Germline CDR1 is KGHSH and CDR2 is LQKENI. In DNA, the CDR3 is TGTGCCAGCTCACGATCCGGGACTAACTACGAGCAGTACTTC. It specifies CASSRSGTNYEQYF.

The chain uses TRBV10-3 and TRBJ2-2, with 12 bases that match TRBD1. The CDR3 sequence is 14 residues long. Germline V lookup: CDR1 ENHRY, CDR2 SYGVKD. J lost 6 bases, V lost 7 bases, and 3 bases had no gene match. The CDR3 is CAIKGQGAAGELFF. The DNA of the CDR3 is TGTGCCATCAAGGGACAGGGGGCGGCCGGGGAGCTGTTTTTT.

The chain combines TRBV19 with TRBJ1-2; D is unclear. Germline-derived CDR1 and CDR2 are LNHDA and SQIVND (reference sequence). The CDR3 consists of 13 residues. The germline V and J ends were trimmed by 7 bases and 2 bases, with 11 bases remaining between them. The CDR3 here is CASNGNTNYGYTF. The CDR3 region has the DNA TGTGCCAGTAACGGAAACACCAACTATGGCTACACCTTC.

The chain recombines TRBV6-4 with TRBJ1-5; tentatively, D is TRBD1 (6 bases). The CDR3 loop spans 15 amino acids. Germline CDR1 and CDR2: MRHNA and SNTAGT. The V gene lost 5 bases and the J gene lost 5 bases, with 16 bases spanning the gap. CDR3 in DNA: TGTGCCAGCAGTCGAGATCAGGGGTCTGATCAGCCCCAGCATTTT. It codes for CASSRDQGSDQPQHF.

The chain has TRBV2 and TRBJ1-6; D unresolved. CDR1 is SNHLY and CDR2 is FYNNEI in the germline V gene. The germline V and J ends were trimmed by 6 bases and 5 bases, with 8 bases remaining between them. CDR3 size: 13 residues. The chain's CDR3 is CASRTENNSPLHF. The DNA of the CDR3 is TGTGCCAGCAGAACGGAGAATAATTCACCCCTCCACTTT.

This clone occurred once. This rearrangement joins TRBV11-2 to TRBJ1-4; D ambiguous. V gave up 4 bases and J gave up 6 bases, with 18 bases separating them. Germline V gene lookup returns CDR1 SGHAT and CDR2 FQNNGV. This CDR3 is 16 amino acids long. As DNA, the CDR3 is TGTGCCAGCAGCTCAATTGGGTCAACGGCCGATGAAAAACTGTTTTTT. It codes for CASSSIGSTADEKLFF.

The genes are TRBV11-3 and TRBJ2-3; 13 nucleotides line up with TRBD2. The CDR3 has 16 amino acids. CDR1 is SGHNT and CDR2 is YENEEA in the germline V gene. The junction had 2 bases not matched to a gene; V was cut back by 0 bases and J by 5 bases. CDR3 in amino acids: CASSLEGTSGVDTQYF. The DNA of the CDR3 is TGTGCCAGCAGCTTAGAGGGGACTAGCGGGGTAGATACGCAGTATTTT.

This chain joins TRBV5-1 and TRBJ2-7; D uncertain. The length of the CDR3 is 13 residues. Germline CDR1 and CDR2: SGHRS and YFSETQ. Trimming took 0 bases from V and 4 from J, leaving 8 bases between them. The CDR3 loop is CASSLGQDYEQYF. The DNA of the CDR3 is TGCGCCAGCAGCTTGGGGCAGGATTACGAGCAGTACTTC.